The 23 T cell receptor beta chains given below trace back to one sample, sequenced in a study of T cell repertoires in cytomegalovirus infection. No antigen is known for these receptors. TCRdb called the reads again in MiXCR, with one record for every CDR3 protein. The sample includes around 130,000 distinct CDR3 sequences, roughly a quarter of them seen just once. The sample comprised PBMCs, sequenced either directly or after in vitro stimulation (not recorded which). These receptors originate from a human donor in good health (CMV status not recorded). Some clones in this sample may be carry-over from other donors' samples.

This clonotype has a count of ten or more. This chain links TRBV7-2 with TRBJ1-1; unclear D gene. CDR1 and CDR2 from the germline V gene are SGHTA and FQGNSA. CDR3 length: 11 residues. V gave up 0 bases and J gave up 4 bases, with 0 bases separating them. The CDR3 DNA reads TGTGCCAGCAGCTTAGCCACTGAAGCTTTCTTT. Translating it yields CASSLATEAFF.

The rearrangement joins TRBV6-4 to TRBJ2-1, with D possibly being TRBD1 or TRBD2 (5 bases each). The CDR3 is 12 amino acids. Trimming took 6 bases from V and 13 from J, leaving 16 bases between them. Per the germline V gene, CDR1 is MRHNA and CDR2 is SNTAGT. CDR3 nucleotides: TGTGCCAGCAGCCCTCCGGGACGTAGACAGTTCTTC. Translation: CASSPPGRRQFF.

In this sample, this clonotype turned up many times. The V call is TRBV12-3 or TRBV12-4, the J call TRBJ2-7, with 9 bases matching TRBD1. The CDR3 spans 14 residues. The junction had 1 base not matched to a gene; V was cut back by 1 base and J by 3 bases. The CDR3 coding sequence is TGTGCCAGCAGTTTAGGACAGGGGGACTACGAGCAGTACGTC. The encoded protein is CASSLGQGDYEQYV.

There are a few counts of this clonotype. This chain links TRBV19 with TRBJ1-5; TRBD1 is a possible D gene (5 bases). The ends were cut back, 6 bases at V and 7 bases at J, with 10 bases in the middle. The germline gives CDR1 LNHDA, CDR2 SQIVND (reference sequence). This CDR3 has 12 amino acids. In DNA form, the CDR3 reads TGTGCCAGTAGGGACATGGGACAGCCCCAGCATTTT. Residues: CASRDMGQPQHF.

The chain couples TRBV28 to TRBJ1-2; D not certain. Germline CDR1 reads MDHEN; CDR2 reads SYDVKM. The V end lost 2 bases, the J end lost 4 bases, and 5 bases lay between the germline ends. This CDR3 is 12 amino acids long. CDR3 coding DNA: TGTGCCAGCAGTTTACTGTCCTATGGCTACACCTTC. Protein sequence: CASSLLSYGYTF.

This clonotype was observed many times. The V gene is TRBV7-2, the J gene TRBJ2-3; maybe TRBD1 (6 bases). Trimming stripped 0 bases from V and 6 bases from J, with 19 bases between. CDR1 and CDR2 (germline): SGHTA, FQGNSA. The CDR3 spans 17 residues. CDR3 region: CASSLALDRSRPDTQYF. Here the CDR3 DNA reads TGTGCCAGCAGCTTAGCGCTCGACAGGTCGCGCCCGGATACGCAGTATTTT.

The chain recombines TRBV19 with TRBJ1-5, with no clear D. CDR1 is LNHDA and CDR2 is SQIVND in the germline V gene (reference sequence). This CDR3 is 15 amino acids long. V was cut by 6 bases and J by 1 base, with 13 bases left in between. The CDR3 region is CASRKQIVSNQPQHF. As DNA, the CDR3 is TGTGCCAGTAGAAAACAGATCGTAAGCAATCAGCCCCAGCATTTT.

This chain's CDR3 is CASSQALAGVGYGNEQFF. CDR3 nucleotide sequence: TGCGCCAGCAGCCAAGCGCTAGCGGGAGTAGGGTACGGCAATGAGCAGTTCTTC. This sequence joins TRBV4-3 and TRBJ2-1; 10 positions agree with TRBD2. Germline V gives CDR1 LGHNA, CDR2 YSLEER. V gave up 1 base and J gave up 6 bases; unmatched junction bases: 12. The CDR3 loop spans 18 amino acids.

The V and J genes are TRBV6-2 or TRBV6-3 and TRBJ2-2, with D tentatively TRBD2 (5 bases). CDR3 length equals 14 residues. The V gene lost 7 bases and the J gene lost 7 bases, with 16 bases spanning the gap. Germline V CDR1 and CDR2: MNHEY, SVGEGT. The chain's CDR3 is CASTSTIEGGELFF. Here the CDR3 DNA reads TGTGCCAGCACTTCGACAATCGAGGGCGGGGAGCTGTTTTTT.

J is TRBJ2-3 and V is TRBV24-1, with TRBD2 identical over 14 bases. Germline assignment: CDR1 KGHDR and CDR2 SFDVKD. J was trimmed by 3 bases and V by 5 bases; bases with no gene match: 6. The CDR3 has 17 amino acids. In nucleotides, the CDR3 is TGTGCCACCAGTGGCTCCGGGACTAGCGGGAGTACAGATACGCAGTATTTT. Protein product: CATSGSGTSGSTDTQYF.

In this sample, this clonotype turned up many times. This rearrangement joins TRBV12-3 or TRBV12-4 to TRBJ2-3; D not resolved. Trimming pared 5 bases from V and 5 bases from J, leaving 5 bases between. The CDR3 sequence is 11 residues long. The CDR3 DNA is TGTGCCAGCAGTGAGAGAGATACGCAGTATTTT. It yields the protein CASSERDTQYF.

The rearrangement links TRBV5-1 to TRBJ2-2; no reliable D call. V lost 0 bases, J lost 7 bases, and 13 bases lay in between. The CDR3 runs to 15 residues. The V gene's germline CDR1 is SGHRS and CDR2 YFSETQ. The CDR3 sequence: CASSLELIGGGELFF. The CDR3 nucleotides are TGCGCCAGCAGCTTGGAATTAATCGGCGGCGGGGAGCTGTTTTTT. Supplemented by reference TRBV5-1 and TRBJ2-2, the full variable domain reads KAGVTQTPRYLIKTRGQQVTLSCSPISGHRSVSWYQQTPGQGLQFLFEYFSETQRNKGNFPGRFSGRQFSNSRSEMNVSTLELGDSALYLCASSLELIGGGELFFGEGSRLTVL.

This clonotype was picked up a small number of times. The rearrangement uses TRBV24-1 and TRBJ2-1, with 11 bases aligning to TRBD2. J gave up 3 bases and V 2 bases, and 8 bases lay outside the gene matches. CDR1 and CDR2 (germline): KGHDR, SFDVKD. CDR3 length: 18 residues. In nucleotides, the CDR3 is TGTGCCACCAGTGATTCGGCCCTGCTAGCGGGAGGCTACAATGAGCAGTTCTTC. Encoded protein: CATSDSALLAGGYNEQFF.

The rearrangement joins TRBV7-3 to TRBJ2-3; no firm D call. The V and J ends lost 2 bases and 3 bases respectively, with 9 bases between them. This CDR3 has 14 residues. Germline V gene sequence: CDR1 SGHTA, CDR2 FQGTGA. CDR3: CASSLEVLTDTQYF. The DNA of the CDR3 is TGTGCCAGCAGCTTAGAGGTTTTAACAGATACGCAGTATTTT.

This clonotype was detected only a few times. The chain couples TRBV11-1 to TRBJ1-3; 7 nucleotides agree with TRBD1. After removal of 5 bases from V and 2 bases from J, the junction contained 12 bases not matched to a gene. CDR3 length: 17 residues. The V gene's germline CDR1 is SGHAT and CDR2 FQDESV (reference sequence). The CDR3 DNA is TGTGCCAGCAGCCGGGACAGTCAACTATCCACTGGAAACACCATATATTTT. Protein: CASSRDSQLSTGNTIYF.

The V call is TRBV10-3, the J call TRBJ1-2; TRBD1 aligns across 8 bases. This CDR3 comprises 15 residues. Germline CDR1 ENHRY, CDR2 SYGVKD. V lost 7 bases and J lost 3; bases outside the gene matches: 10. CDR3 sequence: CAIKNGQGTYYGYTF. The CDR3 nucleotides are TGTGCCATCAAAAACGGACAGGGAACATACTATGGCTACACCTTC.

The CDR3 DNA follows: TGCAGCGTTGTGAACCCCCGGTGGGGTGCATCTTATGGCTACACCTTC. As protein: CSVVNPRWGASYGYTF. The V call is TRBV29-1, the J call TRBJ1-2, with D unclear. Germline V gene sequence: CDR1 SQVTM, CDR2 ANQGSEA. The CDR3 is 16 amino acids. Trimming took 4 bases from V and 5 from J, leaving 23 bases between them.

This clonotype was observed at least ten times. The chain is built from TRBV12-3 or TRBV12-4 and TRBJ1-2, with D tentatively TRBD1 (6 bases). The CDR3 contains 13 residues. V was pared by 3 bases and J by 2 bases, with 7 bases between. The CDR3 sequence: CASSFDRNYGYTF. The CDR3 DNA is TGTGCCAGCAGTTTTGACAGGAACTATGGCTACACCTTC.

This clonotype was counted a few times. The V and J genes are TRBV10-1 and TRBJ1-1; D is undetermined. CDR1 and CDR2 from the germline V gene are WNHNN and SYGVQD (reference sequence). V was shortened by 5 bases and J by 0 bases, with 10 bases between the two germline ends. There are 14 residues in the CDR3. This CDR3 is CASSKGPLNTEAFF. The CDR3 DNA follows: TGCGCCAGCAGTAAAGGACCCTTGAACACTGAAGCTTTCTTT.

This clonotype was recorded a few times. The rearrangement uses TRBV27 and TRBJ2-3; possibly TRBD2 for D (5 bases). This CDR3 has 16 amino acids. Trimming stripped 4 bases from V and 2 bases from J, with 16 bases between. Germline CDR1 reads MNHEY; CDR2 reads SMNVEV (reference sequence). The CDR3 region has the DNA TGTGCCAGCAGTTGGGCCGTTGGGGAGATCACAGATACGCAGTATTTT. This sequence encodes CASSWAVGEITDTQYF.

J is TRBJ2-2 and V is TRBV6-4; TRBD2 matches 8 bases. The CDR3 contains 17 residues. V shed 6 bases and J 0 bases; nucleotides not matched to a gene: 9. Per germline, CDR1 MRHNA and CDR2 SNTAGT. Here the CDR3 DNA reads TGTGCCAGCAGCCCACAGGGACTAGAGGCGAACACCGGGGAGCTGTTTTTT. Its protein is CASSPQGLEANTGELFF.

This clonotype was observed many times. The chain employs TRBV7-2 and TRBJ1-2; D not certain. The germline V gene encodes CDR1 SGHTA and CDR2 FQGNSA. V was clipped by 5 bases and J by 4 bases, with 14 bases between them. The length of the CDR3 is 14 residues. For the CDR3, the DNA is TGTGCCAGCAGCGGATCAGGAGGGTTCTATGGCTACACCTTC. Translated, it gives CASSGSGGFYGYTF.

V and J are TRBV11-2 and TRBJ2-3, with 10 positions matching TRBD1. The germline CDR1 and CDR2 sequences are SGHAT and FQNNGV. The CDR3 covers 15 residues. Germline trimming cut 4 bases from V and 6 bases from J; bases unmatched to any gene: 7. The CDR3 spells CASSSRTGGGDTQYF. The CDR3 nucleotides read TGTGCCAGCAGCTCCCGGACAGGGGGGGGGGATACGCAGTATTTT. The full variable domain, rest sourced from reference TRBV11-2 and TRBJ2-3, is EAGVAQSPRYKIIEKRQSVAFWCNPISGHATLYWYQQILGQGPKLLIQFQNNGVVDDSQLPKDRFSAERLKGVDSTLKIQPAKLEDSAVYLCASSSRTGGGDTQYFGPGTRLTVL.